This T cell receptor (beta chain) derives from a study of T cell responses to AZD1222 COVID-19 vaccine. Study information: Investigators merged groups given second doses at roughly 4 or roughly 12 weeks.

Using immunoSEQ multiplex PCR, the repertoire was profiled, and TCRdb retains in-frame clones only, with some absent. Among around 160,000 clones listed, more than 70% were seen once. Between the trimmed V and J ends, which lost 1 base and 6 bases, there was a span of 11 bases. Germline CDR1 reads SGHTA; CDR2 reads FQGNSA. The CDR3 runs to 14 residues. This clone was counted once. The antigen remains unidentified. The study's findings and limits: Females outnumbered males among donors, who were mostly white British; clonal diversity was possibly underestimated.

The TCR originated in an adult in good health. The sequences come from peripheral blood, collected on day 0 of AZD1222 vaccination. J is TRBJ2-3 and V is TRBV7-2; perhaps D is TRBD1 or TRBD2 (5 bases each). The CDR3 coding sequence is TGTGCCAGCAGCTTAGGGGGGAGTGAGGATACGCAGTATTTT. This translates into CASSLGGSEDTQYF.